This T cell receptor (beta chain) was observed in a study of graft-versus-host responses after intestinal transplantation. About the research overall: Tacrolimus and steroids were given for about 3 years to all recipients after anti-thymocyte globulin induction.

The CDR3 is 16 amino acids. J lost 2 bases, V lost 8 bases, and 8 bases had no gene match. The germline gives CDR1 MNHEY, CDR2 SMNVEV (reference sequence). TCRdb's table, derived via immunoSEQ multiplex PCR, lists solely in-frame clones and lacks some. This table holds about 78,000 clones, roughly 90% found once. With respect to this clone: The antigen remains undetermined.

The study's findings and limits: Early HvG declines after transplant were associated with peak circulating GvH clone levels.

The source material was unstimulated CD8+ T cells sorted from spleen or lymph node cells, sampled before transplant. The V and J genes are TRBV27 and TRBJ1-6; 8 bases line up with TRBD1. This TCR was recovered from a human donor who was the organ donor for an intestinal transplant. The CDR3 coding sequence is TGTGCCAGCTCCGGGACAGGAGTCCCCTATAATTCACCCCTCCACTTT. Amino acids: CASSGTGVPYNSPLHF.